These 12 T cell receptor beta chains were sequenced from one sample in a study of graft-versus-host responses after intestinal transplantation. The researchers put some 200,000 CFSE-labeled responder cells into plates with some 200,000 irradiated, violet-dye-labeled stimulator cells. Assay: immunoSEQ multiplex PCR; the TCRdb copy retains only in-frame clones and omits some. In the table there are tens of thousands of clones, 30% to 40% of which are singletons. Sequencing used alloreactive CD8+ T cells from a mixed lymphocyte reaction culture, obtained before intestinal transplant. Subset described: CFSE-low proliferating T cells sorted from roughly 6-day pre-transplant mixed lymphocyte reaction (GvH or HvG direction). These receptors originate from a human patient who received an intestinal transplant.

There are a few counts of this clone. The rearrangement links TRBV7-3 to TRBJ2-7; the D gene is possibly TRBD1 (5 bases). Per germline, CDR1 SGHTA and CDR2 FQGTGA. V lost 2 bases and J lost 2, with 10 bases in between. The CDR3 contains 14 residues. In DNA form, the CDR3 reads TGTGCCAGCAGCTTAGTTTCAGGGACCTACGAGCAGTACTTC. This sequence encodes CASSLVSGTYEQYF. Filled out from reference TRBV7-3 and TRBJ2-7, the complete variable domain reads GAGVSQTPSNKVTEKGKYVELRCDPISGHTALYWYRQSLGQGPEFLIYFQGTGAADDSGLPNDRFFAVRPEGSVSTLKIQRTERGDSAVYLCASSLVSGTYEQYFGPGTRLTVT.

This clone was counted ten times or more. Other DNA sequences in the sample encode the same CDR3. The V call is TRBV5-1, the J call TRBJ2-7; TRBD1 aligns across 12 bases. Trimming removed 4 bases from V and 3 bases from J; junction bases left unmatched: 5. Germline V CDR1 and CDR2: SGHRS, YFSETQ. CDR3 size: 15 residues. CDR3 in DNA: TGCGCCAGCAGCGGGACAGGGGGCGGGGGCTACGAGCAGTACTTC. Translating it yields CASSGTGGGGYEQYF.

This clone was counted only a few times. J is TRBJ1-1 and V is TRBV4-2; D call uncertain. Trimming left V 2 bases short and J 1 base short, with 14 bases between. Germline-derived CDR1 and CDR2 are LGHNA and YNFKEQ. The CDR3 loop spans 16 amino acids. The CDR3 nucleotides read TGTGCCAGCAGCCAACATTACTTGGACTCGAACACTGAAGCTTTCTTT. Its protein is CASSQHYLDSNTEAFF.

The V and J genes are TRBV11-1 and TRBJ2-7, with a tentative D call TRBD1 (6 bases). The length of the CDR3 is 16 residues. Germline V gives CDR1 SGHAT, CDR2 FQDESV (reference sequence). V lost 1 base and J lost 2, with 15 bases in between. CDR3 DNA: TGTGCCAGCAGCTTAGAACAGGGCCGGACCCCCTACGAGCAGTACTTC. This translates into CASSLEQGRTPYEQYF.

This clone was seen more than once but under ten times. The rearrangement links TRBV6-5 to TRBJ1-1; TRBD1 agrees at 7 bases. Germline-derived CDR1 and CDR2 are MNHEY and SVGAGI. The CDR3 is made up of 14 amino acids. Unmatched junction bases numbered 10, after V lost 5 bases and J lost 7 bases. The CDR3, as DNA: TGTGCCAGCAGTGAACGGAGGGGGCTGGGTGAAGCTTTCTTT. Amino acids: CASSERRGLGEAFF.

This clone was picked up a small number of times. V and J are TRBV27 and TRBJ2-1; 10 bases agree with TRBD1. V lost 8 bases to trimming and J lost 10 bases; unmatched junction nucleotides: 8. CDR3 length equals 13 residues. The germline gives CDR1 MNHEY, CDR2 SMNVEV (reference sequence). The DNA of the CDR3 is TGTGCCAGCGGAGAGACAGGGGGCGTCGAGCAGTTCTTC. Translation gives CASGETGGVEQFF.

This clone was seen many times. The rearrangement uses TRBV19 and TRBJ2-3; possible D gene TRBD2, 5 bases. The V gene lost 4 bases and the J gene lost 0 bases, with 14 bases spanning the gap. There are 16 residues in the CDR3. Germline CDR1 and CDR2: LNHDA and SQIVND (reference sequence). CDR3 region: CASSTRTAASTDTQYF. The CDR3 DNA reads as TGTGCCAGTAGTACCCGGACTGCCGCTAGCACAGATACGCAGTATTTT.

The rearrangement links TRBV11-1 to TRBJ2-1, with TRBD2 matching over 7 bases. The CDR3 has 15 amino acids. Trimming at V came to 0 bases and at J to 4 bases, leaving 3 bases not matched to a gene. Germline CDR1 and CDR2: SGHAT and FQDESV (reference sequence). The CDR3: CASSLAGGVYNEQFF. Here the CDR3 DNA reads TGTGCCAGCAGCTTAGCGGGAGGGGTTTACAATGAGCAGTTCTTC.

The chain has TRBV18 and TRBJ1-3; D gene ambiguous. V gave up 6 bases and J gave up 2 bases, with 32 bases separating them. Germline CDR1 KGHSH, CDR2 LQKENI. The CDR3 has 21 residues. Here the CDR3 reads CASSTPTTVALLADPGNTIYF. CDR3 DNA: TGTGCCAGCTCCACGCCCACAACCGTGGCATTACTAGCGGATCCTGGAAACACCATATATTTT.

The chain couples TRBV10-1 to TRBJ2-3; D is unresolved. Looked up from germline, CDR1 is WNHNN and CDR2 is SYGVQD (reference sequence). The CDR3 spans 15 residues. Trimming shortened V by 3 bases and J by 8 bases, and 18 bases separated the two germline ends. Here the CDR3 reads CASSETGPPASTQYF. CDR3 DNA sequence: TGCGCCAGCAGTGAAACGGGCCCCCCCGCAAGTACGCAGTATTTT.

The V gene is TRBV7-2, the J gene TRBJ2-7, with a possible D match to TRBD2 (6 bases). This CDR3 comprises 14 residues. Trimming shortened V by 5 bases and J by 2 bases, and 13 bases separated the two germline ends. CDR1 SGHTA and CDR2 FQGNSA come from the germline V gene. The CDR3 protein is CASSHGGPPYEQYF. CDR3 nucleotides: TGTGCCAGCAGCCACGGGGGTCCTCCCTACGAGCAGTACTTC. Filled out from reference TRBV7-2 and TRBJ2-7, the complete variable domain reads GAGVSQSPSNKVTEKGKDVELRCDPISGHTALYWYRQSLGQGLEFLIYFQGNSAPDKSGLPSDRFSAERTGGSVSTLTIQRTQQEDSAVYLCASSHGGPPYEQYFGPGTRLTVT.

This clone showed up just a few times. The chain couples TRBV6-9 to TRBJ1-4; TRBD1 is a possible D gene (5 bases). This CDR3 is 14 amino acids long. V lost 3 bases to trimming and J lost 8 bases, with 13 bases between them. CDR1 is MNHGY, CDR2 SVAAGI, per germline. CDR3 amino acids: CASSYSGVGEKLFF. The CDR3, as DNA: TGTGCCAGCAGTTACTCGGGGGTTGGAGAAAAACTGTTTTTT.